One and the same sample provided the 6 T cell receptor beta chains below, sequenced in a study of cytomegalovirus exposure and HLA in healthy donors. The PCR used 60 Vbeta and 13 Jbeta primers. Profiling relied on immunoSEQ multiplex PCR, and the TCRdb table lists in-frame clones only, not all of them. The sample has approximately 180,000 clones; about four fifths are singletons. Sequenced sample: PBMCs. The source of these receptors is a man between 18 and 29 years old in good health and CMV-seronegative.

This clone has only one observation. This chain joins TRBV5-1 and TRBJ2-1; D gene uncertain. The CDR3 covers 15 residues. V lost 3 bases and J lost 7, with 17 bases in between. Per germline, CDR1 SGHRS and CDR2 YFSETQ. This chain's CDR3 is CASSSTLGPRNEQFF. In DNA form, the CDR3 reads TGCGCCAGCAGCTCCACCCTAGGCCCCCGAAATGAGCAGTTCTTC. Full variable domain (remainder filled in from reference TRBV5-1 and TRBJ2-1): KAGVTQTPRYLIKTRGQQVTLSCSPISGHRSVSWYQQTPGQGLQFLFEYFSETQRNKGNFPGRFSGRQFSNSRSEMNVSTLELGDSALYLCASSSTLGPRNEQFFGPGTRLTVL.

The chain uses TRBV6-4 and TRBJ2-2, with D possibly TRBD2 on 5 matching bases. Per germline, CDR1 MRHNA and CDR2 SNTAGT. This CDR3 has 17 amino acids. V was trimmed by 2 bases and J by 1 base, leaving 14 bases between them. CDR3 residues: CASSDTLARGNTGELFF. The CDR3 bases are TGTGCCAGCAGTGACACGCTAGCTCGGGGGAACACCGGGGAGCTGTTTTTT.

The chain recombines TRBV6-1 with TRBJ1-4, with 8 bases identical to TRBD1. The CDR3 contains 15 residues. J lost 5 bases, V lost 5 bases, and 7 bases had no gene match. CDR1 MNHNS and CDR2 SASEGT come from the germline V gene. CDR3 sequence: CASSPQGASNEKLFF. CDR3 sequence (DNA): TGTGCCAGCAGTCCCCAGGGGGCTTCAAATGAAAAACTGTTTTTT.

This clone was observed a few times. CDR3 DNA sequence: TGTGCCTGGAGGGGGAGGGCAGGCCGGACTGAAGCTTTCTTT. It codes for CAWRGRAGRTEAFF. The chain carries TRBV30 and TRBJ1-1; D is uncertain. This CDR3 is 14 amino acids long. V lost 3 bases and J 5 bases, leaving 16 bases between the germline ends. From germline, CDR1 is GTSNPN and CDR2 SVGIG (reference sequence).

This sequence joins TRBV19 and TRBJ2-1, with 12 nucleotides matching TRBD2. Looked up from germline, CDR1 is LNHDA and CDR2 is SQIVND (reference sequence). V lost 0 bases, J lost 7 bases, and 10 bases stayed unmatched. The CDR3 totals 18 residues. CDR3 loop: CASSIDAGLAGGLNEQFF. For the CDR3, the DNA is TGTGCCAGTAGTATAGACGCCGGGCTAGCGGGAGGGCTAAATGAGCAGTTCTTC.

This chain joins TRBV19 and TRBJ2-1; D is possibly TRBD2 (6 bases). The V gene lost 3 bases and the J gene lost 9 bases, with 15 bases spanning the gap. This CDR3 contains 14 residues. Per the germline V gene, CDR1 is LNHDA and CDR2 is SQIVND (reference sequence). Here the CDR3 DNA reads TGTGCCAGTAGTATGGTGACTAGAGCTACTGAGCAGTTCTTC. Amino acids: CASSMVTRATEQFF.